This paragraph covers one T cell receptor (beta chain) sequence. Its antigen is not identified. One end of the junction does not line up with germline, which may come from a read error. Using immunoSEQ multiplex PCR, the repertoire was profiled, and TCRdb retains in-frame clones only, with some absent. The data show 130,000 to 150,000 clones, around 83% seen once. CDR1 and CDR2 from the germline V gene are SNHLY and FYNNEI. The CDR3 totals 11 residues. This entry belongs to a study of T cell responses to AZD1222 COVID-19 vaccine. Study-wide results and limits: Sampling that yielded the repertoires occurred only after the peak T cell response. Across spike, vaccine-associated CD4 TCRs were found, dominant at 160-218 and 743-854.

The source of this sequence is an adult who received the AZD1222 COVID-19 vaccine. Sequences were derived from peripheral blood, sampled 28 days after the second AZD1222 dose. The chain joins TRBV2 to TRBJ1-4; 11 nucleotides line up with TRBD1. The CDR3 loop reads CASSVGDRGIF. In nucleotides, the CDR3 is TGTGCCAGCAGTGTAGGGGACAGGGGGATTTTT.